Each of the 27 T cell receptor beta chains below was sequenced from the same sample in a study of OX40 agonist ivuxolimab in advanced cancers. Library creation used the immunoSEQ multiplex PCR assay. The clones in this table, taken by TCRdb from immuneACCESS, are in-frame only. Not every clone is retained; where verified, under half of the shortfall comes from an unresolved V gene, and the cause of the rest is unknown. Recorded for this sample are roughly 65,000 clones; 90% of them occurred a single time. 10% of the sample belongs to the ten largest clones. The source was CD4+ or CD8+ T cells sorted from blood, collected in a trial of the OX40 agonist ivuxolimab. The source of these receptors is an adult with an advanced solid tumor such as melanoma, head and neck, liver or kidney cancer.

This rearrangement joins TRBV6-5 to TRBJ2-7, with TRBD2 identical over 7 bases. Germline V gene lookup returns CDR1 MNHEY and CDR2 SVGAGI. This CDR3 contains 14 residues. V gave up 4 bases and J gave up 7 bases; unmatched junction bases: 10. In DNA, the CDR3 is TGTGCCAGCAGTTCAGGACTAGGGGAGGAGGAGCAGTACTTC. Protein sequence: CASSSGLGEEEQYF.

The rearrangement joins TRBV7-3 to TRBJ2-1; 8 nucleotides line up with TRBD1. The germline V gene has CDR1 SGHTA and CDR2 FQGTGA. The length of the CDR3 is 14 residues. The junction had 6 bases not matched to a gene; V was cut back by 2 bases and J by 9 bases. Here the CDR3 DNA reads TGTGCCAGCAGCTTAGTGGGACAGGCTAGTGAGCAGTTCTTC. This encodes CASSLVGQASEQFF.

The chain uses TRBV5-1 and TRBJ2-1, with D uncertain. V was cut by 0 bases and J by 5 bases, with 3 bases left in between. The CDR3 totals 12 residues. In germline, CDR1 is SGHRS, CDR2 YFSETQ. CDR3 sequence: CASSLADNEQFF. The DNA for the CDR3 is TGCGCCAGCAGCTTGGCCGACAATGAGCAGTTCTTC.

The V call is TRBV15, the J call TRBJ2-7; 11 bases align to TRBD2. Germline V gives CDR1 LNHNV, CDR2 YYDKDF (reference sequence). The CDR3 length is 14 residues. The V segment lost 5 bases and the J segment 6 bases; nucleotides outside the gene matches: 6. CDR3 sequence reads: CATSPSGTSGEQYF. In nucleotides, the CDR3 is TGTGCCACCAGCCCATCGGGGACTAGCGGCGAGCAGTACTTC.

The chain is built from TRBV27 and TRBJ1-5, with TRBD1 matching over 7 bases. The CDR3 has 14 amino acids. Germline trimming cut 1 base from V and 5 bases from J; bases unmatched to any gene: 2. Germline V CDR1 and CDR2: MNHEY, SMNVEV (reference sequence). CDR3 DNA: TGTGCCAGCAGTTTATACAGGGGCGATCAGCCCCAGCATTTT. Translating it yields CASSLYRGDQPQHF.

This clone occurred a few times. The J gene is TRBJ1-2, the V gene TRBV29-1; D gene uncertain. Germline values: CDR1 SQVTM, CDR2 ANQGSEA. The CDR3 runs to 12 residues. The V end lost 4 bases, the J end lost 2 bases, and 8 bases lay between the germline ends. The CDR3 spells CSVGRENYGYTF. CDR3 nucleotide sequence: TGCAGCGTTGGAAGAGAGAACTATGGCTACACCTTC.

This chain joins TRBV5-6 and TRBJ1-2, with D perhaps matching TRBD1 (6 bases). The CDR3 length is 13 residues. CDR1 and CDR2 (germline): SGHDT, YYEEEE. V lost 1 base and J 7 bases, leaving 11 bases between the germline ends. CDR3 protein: CASSLNRVRGYTF. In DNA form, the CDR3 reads TGTGCCAGCAGCTTGAACAGGGTACGTGGCTACACCTTC.

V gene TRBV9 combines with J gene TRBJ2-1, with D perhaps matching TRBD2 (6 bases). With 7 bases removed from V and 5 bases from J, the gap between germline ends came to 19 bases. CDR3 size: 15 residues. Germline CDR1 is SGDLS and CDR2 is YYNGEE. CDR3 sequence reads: CASPYGGIRNNEQFF. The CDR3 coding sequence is TGTGCCAGCCCCTATGGGGGGATAAGAAACAATGAGCAGTTCTTC.

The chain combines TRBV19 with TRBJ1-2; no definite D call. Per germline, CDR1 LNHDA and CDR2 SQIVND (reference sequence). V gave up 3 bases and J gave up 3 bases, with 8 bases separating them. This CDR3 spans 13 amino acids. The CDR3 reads CASSMGRDYGYTF. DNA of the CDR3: TGTGCCAGTAGTATGGGGAGGGACTATGGCTACACCTTC.

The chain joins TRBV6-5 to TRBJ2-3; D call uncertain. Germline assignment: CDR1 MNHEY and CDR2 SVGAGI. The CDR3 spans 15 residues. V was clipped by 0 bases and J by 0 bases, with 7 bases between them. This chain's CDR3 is CASSYSSRSTDTQYF. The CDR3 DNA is TGTGCCAGCAGTTACTCGAGCAGGAGCACAGATACGCAGTATTTT.

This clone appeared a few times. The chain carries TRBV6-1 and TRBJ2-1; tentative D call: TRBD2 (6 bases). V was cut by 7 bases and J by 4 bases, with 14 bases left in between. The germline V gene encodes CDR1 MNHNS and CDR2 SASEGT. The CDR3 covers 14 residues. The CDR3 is CASTEMRGYNEQFF. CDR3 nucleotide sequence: TGTGCCAGCACGGAGATGCGGGGATACAATGAGCAGTTCTTC.

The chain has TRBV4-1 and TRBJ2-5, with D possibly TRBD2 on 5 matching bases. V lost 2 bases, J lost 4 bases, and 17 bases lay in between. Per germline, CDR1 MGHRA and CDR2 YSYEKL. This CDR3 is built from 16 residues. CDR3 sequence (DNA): TGCGCCAGCAGCCAATCTAGCCTACCCCGGGTAGAGACCCAGTACTTC. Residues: CASSQSSLPRVETQYF.

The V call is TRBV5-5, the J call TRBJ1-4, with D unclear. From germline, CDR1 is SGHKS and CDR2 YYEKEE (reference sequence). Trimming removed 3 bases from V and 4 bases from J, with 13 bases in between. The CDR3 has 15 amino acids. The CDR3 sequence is CASSSLRGVNEKLFF. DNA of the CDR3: TGTGCCAGCAGCTCCCTCCGAGGAGTTAATGAAAAACTGTTTTTT.

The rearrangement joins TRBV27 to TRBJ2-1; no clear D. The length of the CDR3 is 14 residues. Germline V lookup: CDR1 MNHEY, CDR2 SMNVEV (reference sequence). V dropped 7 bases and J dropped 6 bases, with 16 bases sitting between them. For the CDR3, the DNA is TGTGCCAGCAACGTACACGGCAGGCTCAATGAGCAGTTCTTC. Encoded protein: CASNVHGRLNEQFF.

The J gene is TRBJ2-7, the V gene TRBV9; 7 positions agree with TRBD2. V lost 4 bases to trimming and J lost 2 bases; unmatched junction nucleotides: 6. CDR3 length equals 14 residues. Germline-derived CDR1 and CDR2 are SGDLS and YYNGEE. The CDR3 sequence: CASSPQTSTYEQYF. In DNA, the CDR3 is TGTGCCAGCAGCCCTCAGACTAGCACCTACGAGCAGTACTTC.

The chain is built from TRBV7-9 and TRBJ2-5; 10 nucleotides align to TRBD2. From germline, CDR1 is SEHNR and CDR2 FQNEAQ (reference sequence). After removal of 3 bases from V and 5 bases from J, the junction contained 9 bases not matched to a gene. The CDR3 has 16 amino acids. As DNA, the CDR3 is TGTGCCAGCAGCTTCGGGACTAGCGCCCGTGGGGAGACCCAGTACTTC. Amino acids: CASSFGTSARGETQYF.

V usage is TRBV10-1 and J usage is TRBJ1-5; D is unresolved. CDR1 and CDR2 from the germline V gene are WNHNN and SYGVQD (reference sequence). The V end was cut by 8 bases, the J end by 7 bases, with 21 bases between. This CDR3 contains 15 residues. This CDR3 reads CASSMKAVFGQPQHF. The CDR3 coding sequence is TGCGCCAGCTCCATGAAGGCGGTCTTCGGGCAGCCCCAGCATTTT.

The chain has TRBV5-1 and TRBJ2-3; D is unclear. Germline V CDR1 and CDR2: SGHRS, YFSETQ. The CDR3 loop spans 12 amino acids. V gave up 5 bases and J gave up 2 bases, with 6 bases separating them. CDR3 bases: TGCGCCAGCAGACGTCTCACAGATACGCAGTATTTT. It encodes CASRRLTDTQYF. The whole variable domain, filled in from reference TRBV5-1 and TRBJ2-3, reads KAGVTQTPRYLIKTRGQQVTLSCSPISGHRSVSWYQQTPGQGLQFLFEYFSETQRNKGNFPGRFSGRQFSNSRSEMNVSTLELGDSALYLCASRRLTDTQYFGPGTRLTVL.

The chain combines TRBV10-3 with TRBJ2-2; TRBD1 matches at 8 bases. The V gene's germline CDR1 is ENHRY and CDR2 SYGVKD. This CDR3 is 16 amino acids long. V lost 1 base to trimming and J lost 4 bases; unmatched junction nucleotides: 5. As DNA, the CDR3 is TGTGCCATCAGTGAGTTGACAGGGGCGAGCACCGGGGAGCTGTTTTTT. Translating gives CAISELTGASTGELFF.

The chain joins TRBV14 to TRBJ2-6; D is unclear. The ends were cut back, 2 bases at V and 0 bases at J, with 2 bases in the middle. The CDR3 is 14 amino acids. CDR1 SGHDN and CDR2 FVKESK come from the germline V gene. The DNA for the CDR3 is TGTGCCAGCAGCCAAAGCTCTGGGGCCAACGTCCTGACTTTC. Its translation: CASSQSSGANVLTF.

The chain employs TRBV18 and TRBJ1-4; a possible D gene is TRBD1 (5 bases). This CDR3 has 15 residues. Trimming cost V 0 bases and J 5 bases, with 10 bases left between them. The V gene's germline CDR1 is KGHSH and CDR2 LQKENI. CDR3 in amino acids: CASSPPSQGNEKLFF. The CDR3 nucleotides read TGTGCCAGCTCACCACCGTCGCAGGGAAATGAAAAACTGTTTTTT. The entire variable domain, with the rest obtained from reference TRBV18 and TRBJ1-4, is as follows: NAGVMQNPRHLVRRRGQEARLRCSPMKGHSHVYWYRQLPEEGLKFMVYLQKENIIDESGMPKERFSAEFPKEGPSILRIQQVVRGDSAAYFCASSPPSQGNEKLFFGSGTQLSVL.

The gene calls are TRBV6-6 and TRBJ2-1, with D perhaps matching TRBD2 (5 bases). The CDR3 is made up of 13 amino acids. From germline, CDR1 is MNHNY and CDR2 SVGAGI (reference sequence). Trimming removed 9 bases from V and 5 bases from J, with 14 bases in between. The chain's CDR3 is CASSMDLDNEQFF. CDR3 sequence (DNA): TGTGCCAGTTCCATGGACTTAGACAATGAGCAGTTCTTC.

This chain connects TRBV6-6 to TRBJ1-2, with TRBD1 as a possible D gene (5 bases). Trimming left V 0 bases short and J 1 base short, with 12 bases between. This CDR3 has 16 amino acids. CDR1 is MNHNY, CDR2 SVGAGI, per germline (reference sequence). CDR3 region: CASSYSTGQHNYGYTF. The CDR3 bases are TGTGCCAGCAGTTACTCGACGGGGCAACATAACTATGGCTACACCTTC.

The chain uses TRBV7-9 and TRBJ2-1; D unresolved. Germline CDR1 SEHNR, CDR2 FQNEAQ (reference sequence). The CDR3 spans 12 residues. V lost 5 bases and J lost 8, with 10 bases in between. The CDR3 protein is CASSAAGHEQFF. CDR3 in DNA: TGTGCCAGCAGCGCCGCTGGCCATGAGCAGTTCTTC.

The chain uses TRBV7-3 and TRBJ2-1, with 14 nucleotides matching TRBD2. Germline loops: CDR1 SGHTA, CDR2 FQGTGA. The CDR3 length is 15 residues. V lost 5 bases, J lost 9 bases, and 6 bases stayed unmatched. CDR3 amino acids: CASSAGLAGGPEQFF. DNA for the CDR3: TGTGCCAGCAGCGCCGGACTAGCGGGAGGACCTGAGCAGTTCTTC.

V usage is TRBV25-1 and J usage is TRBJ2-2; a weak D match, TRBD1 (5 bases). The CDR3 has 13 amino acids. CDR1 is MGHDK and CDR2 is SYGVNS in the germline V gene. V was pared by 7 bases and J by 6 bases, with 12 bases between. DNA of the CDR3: TGTGCCAGCACCGAACCCAGGGCCGGGGAGCTGTTTTTT. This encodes CASTEPRAGELFF.

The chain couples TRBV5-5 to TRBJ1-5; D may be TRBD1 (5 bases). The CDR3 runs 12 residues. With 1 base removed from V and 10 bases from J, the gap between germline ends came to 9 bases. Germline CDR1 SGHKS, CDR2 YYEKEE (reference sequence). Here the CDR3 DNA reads TGTGCCAGCAGCTTGAATGGGGACCCCCAGCATTTT. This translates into CASSLNGDPQHF.